What follows are 5 T cell receptor beta chains derived from one specimen sequenced in a study of shared clonotypes between healthy human individuals (dated by TCRdb to the early 2020s). Libraries were made using the immunoSEQ multiplex PCR assay. TCRdb's version of the immuneACCESS table is confined to in-frame rearrangements and falls short of the full clone set. An unresolved V gene accounts for under half of the shortfall where checked; the remainder is of unknown origin. The sample table contains a few hundred thousand clones; only one count was recorded for approximately 97% of them. About 0.06% of the sample belongs to the ten largest clones. The sequenced sample consisted of naive CD4+ T cells sorted from blood. The cell subset or site tag for this specimen amounts to: CD45RA+ positively selected. The receptors derive from a woman aged 25 to 39 in good health.

The chain links TRBV13 to TRBJ2-1; possible D gene TRBD2, 6 bases. V dropped 2 bases and J dropped 8 bases, with 7 bases sitting between them. Germline V gives CDR1 PRHDT, CDR2 FYEKMQ (reference sequence). The CDR3 runs to 12 residues. The CDR3, as DNA: TGTGCCAGCAGCTTACGGGGGTATGAGCAGTTCTTC. Protein sequence: CASSLRGYEQFF.

V and J are TRBV29-1 and TRBJ2-7, with 7 bases that match TRBD2. The length of the CDR3 is 13 residues. Unmatched junction bases numbered 5, after V lost 0 bases and J lost 6 bases. CDR1 SQVTM and CDR2 ANQGSEA come from the germline V gene. CDR3 in DNA: TGCAGCGTTGAAGACCGGCGGGGGTCCGAGCAGTACTTC. This gives the protein CSVEDRRGSEQYF.

The chain employs TRBV5-1 and TRBJ2-7; the match to TRBD2 covers 10 bases. This CDR3 has 15 amino acids. Germline CDR1 reads SGHRS; CDR2 reads YFSETQ. J was trimmed by 3 bases and V by 1 base; bases with no gene match: 4. The CDR3 DNA is TGCGCCAGCAGCTTGACTAGCGGGACACTCTACGAGCAGTACTTC. Translating gives CASSLTSGTLYEQYF.

The rearrangement uses TRBV7-9 and TRBJ1-1; tentatively, D is TRBD1 (5 bases). Germline values: CDR1 SEHNR, CDR2 FQNEAQ (reference sequence). V dropped 5 bases and J dropped 2 bases, with 15 bases sitting between them. The CDR3 is 15 residues long. CDR3 amino acids: CASSPSWGLNTEAFF. DNA of the CDR3: TGTGCCAGCAGCCCATCTTGGGGGTTAAACACTGAAGCTTTCTTT.

This CDR3 is CASSGELGNQPQHF. The CDR3 DNA is TGTGCCAGCAGCGGCGAGCTAGGCAATCAGCCCCAGCATTTT. This chain links TRBV5-5 with TRBJ1-5; no clear D. Trimming cost V 4 bases and J 2 bases, with 10 bases left between them. CDR3 length: 14 residues. Germline CDR1 reads SGHKS; CDR2 reads YYEKEE (reference sequence).